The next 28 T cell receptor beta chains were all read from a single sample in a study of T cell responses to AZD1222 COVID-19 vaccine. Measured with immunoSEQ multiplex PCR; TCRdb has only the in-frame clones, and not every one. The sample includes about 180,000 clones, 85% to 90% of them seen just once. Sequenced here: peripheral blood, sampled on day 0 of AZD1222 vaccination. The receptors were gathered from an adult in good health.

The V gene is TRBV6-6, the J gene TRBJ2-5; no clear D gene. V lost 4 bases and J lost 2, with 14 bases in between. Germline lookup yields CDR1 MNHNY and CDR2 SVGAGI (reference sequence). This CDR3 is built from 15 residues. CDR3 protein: CASSSTTGLQETQYF. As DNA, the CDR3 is TGTGCCAGCAGTTCAACGACCGGGCTGCAAGAGACCCAGTACTTC.

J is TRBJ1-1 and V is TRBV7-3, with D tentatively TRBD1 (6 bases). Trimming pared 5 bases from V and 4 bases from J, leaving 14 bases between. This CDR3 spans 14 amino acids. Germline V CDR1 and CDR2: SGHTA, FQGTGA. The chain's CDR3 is CASSEQGMGTEAFF. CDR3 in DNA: TGTGCCAGCAGCGAACAGGGCATGGGCACTGAAGCTTTCTTT.

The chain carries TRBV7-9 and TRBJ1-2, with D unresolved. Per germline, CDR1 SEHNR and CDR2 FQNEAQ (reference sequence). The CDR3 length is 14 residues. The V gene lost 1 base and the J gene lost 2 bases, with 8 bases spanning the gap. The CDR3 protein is CASSLDLLNYGYTF. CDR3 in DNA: TGTGCCAGCAGCTTAGACCTGCTGAACTATGGCTACACCTTC.

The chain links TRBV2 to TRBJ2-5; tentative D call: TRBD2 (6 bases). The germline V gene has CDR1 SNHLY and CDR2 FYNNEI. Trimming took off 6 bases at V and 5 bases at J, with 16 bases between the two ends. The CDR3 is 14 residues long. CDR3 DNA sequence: TGTGCCAGCAGCCAGACTAGTACGTCGGAGACCCAGTACTTC. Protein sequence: CASSQTSTSETQYF. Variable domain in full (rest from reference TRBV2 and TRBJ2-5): EPEVTQTPSHQVTQMGQEVILRCVPISNHLYFYWYRQILGQKVEFLVSFYNNEISEKSEIFDDQFSVERPDGSNFTLKIRSTKLEDSAMYFCASSQTSTSETQYFGPGTRLLVL.

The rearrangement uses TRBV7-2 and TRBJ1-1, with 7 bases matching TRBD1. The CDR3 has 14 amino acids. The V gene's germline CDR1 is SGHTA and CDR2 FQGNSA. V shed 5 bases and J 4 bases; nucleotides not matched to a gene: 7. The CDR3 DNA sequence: TGTGCCAGCAGCCGGAACAGGGGTGGCACTGAAGCTTTCTTT. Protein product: CASSRNRGGTEAFF. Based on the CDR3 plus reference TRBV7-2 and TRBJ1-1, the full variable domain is GAGVSQSPSNKVTEKGKDVELRCDPISGHTALYWYRQSLGQGLEFLIYFQGNSAPDKSGLPSDRFSAERTGGSVSTLTIQRTQQEDSAVYLCASSRNRGGTEAFFGQGTRLTVV.

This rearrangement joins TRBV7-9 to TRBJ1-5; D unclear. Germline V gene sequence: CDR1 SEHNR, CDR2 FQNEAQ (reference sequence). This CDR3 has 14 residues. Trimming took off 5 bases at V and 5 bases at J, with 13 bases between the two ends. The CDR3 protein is CASSLGRSDQPQHF. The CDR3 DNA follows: TGTGCCAGCAGCCTCGGACGGTCGGATCAGCCCCAGCATTTT.

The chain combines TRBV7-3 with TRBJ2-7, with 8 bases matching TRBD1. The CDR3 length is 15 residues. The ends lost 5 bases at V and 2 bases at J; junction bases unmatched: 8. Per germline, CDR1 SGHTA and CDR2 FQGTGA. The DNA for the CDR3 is TGTGCCAGCAGCCCTCAACCGGGACAGGCCTACGAGCAGTACTTC. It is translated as CASSPQPGQAYEQYF.

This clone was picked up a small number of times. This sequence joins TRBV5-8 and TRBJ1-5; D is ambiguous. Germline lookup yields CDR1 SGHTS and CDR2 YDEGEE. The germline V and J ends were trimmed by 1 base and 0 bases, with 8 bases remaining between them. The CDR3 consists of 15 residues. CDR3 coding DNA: TGTGCCAGCAGCTTGCGAGGGAATAGCAATCAGCCCCAGCATTTT. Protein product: CASSLRGNSNQPQHF.

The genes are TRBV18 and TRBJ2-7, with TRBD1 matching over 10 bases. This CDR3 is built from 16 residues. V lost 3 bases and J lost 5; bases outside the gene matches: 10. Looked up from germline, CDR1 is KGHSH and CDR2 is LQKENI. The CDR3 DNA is TGTGCCAGCTCACCGTCCTTGGGACAGGGGAAAAACGAGCAGTACTTC. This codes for CASSPSLGQGKNEQYF.

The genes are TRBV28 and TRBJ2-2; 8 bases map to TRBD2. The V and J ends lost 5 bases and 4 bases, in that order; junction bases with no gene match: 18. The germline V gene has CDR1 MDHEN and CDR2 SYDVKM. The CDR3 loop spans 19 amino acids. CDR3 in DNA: TGTGCCAGCAGTAATACGGGGGGGAAGACTAGCCCCAGCACCGGGGAGCTGTTTTTT. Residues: CASSNTGGKTSPSTGELFF.

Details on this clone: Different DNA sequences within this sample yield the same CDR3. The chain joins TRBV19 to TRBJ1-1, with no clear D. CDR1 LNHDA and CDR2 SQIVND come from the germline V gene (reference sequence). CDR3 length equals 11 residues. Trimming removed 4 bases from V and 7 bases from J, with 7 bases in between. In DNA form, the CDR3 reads TGTGCCAGTAGTACTCAAAGTGAAGCTTTCTTT. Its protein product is CASSTQSEAFF. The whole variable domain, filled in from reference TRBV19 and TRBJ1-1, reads DGGITQSPKYLFRKEGQNVTLSCEQNLNHDAMYWYRQDPGQGLRLIYYSQIVNDFQKGDIAEGYSVSREKKESFPLTVTSAQKNPTAFYLCASSTQSEAFFGQGTRLTVV.

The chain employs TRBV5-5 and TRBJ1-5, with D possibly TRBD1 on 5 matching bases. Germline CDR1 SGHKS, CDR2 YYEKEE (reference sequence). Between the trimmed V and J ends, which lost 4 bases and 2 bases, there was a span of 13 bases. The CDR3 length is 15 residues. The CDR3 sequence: CASSISGSGNQPQHF. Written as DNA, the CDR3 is TGTGCCAGCAGCATCTCAGGGTCGGGCAATCAGCCCCAGCATTTT.

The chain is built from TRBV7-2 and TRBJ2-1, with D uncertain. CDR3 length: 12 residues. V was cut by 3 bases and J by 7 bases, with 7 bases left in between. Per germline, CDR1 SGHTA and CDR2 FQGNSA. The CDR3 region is CASSFSRNEQFF. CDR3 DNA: TGTGCCAGCAGCTTCTCTCGTAATGAGCAGTTCTTC.

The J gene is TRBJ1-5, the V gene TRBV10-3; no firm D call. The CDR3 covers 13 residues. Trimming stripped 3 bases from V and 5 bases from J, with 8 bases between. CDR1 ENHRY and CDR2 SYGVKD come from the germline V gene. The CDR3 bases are TGTGCCATCAGTGATGGGCAGGATCAGCCCCAGCATTTT. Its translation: CAISDGQDQPQHF.

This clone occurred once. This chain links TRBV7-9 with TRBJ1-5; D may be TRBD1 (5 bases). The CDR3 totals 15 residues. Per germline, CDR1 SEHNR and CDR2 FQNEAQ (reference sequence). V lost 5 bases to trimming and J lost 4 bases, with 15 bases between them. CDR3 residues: CASSPSAGRNQPQHF. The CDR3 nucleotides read TGTGCCAGCAGCCCATCGGCAGGGAGGAATCAGCCCCAGCATTTT.

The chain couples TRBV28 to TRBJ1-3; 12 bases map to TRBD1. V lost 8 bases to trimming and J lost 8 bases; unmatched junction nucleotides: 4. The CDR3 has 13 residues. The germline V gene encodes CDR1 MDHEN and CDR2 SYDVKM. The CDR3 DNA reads TGTGCCAGCGGGGACAGGGGGCGGGACACCATATATTTT. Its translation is CASGDRGRDTIYF.

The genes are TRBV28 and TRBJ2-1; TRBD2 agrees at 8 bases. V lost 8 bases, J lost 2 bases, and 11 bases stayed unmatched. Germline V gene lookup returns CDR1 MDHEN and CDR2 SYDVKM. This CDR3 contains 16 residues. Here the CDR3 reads CASCSAGGPPYNEQFF. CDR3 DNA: TGTGCCAGCTGTTCTGCGGGAGGTCCCCCCTACAATGAGCAGTTCTTC.

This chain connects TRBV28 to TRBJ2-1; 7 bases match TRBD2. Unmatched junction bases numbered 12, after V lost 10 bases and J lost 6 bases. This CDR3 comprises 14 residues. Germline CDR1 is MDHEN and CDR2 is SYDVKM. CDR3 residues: CATFVQAGSNEQFF. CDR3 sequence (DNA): TGTGCCACCTTTGTACAAGCGGGGTCCAATGAGCAGTTCTTC.

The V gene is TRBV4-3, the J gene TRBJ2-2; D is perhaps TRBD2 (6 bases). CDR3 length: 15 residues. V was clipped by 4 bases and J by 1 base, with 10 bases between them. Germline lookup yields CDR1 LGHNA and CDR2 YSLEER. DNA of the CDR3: TGCGCCAGCAGCCCGGGAGCATTGAACACCGGGGAGCTGTTTTTT. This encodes CASSPGALNTGELFF.

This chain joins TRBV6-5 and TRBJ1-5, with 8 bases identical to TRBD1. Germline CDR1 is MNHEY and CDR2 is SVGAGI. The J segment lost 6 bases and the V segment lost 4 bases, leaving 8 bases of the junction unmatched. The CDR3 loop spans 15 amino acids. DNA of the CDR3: TGTGCCAGCAGTTTAGAACAGGGGGGTAGTCAGCCCCAGCATTTT. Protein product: CASSLEQGGSQPQHF.

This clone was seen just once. CDR3 coding DNA: TGTGCCAGTAGTATCGGGGCTAACTATGGCTACACCTTC. Protein: CASSIGANYGYTF. V and J are TRBV19 and TRBJ1-2, with unresolved D. The CDR3 is made up of 13 amino acids. V dropped 3 bases and J dropped 0 bases, with 5 bases sitting between them. The germline gives CDR1 LNHDA, CDR2 SQIVND (reference sequence). Full variable domain (rest looked up from reference TRBV19 and TRBJ1-2): DGGITQSPKYLFRKEGQNVTLSCEQNLNHDAMYWYRQDPGQGLRLIYYSQIVNDFQKGDIAEGYSVSREKKESFPLTVTSAQKNPTAFYLCASSIGANYGYTFGSGTRLTVV.

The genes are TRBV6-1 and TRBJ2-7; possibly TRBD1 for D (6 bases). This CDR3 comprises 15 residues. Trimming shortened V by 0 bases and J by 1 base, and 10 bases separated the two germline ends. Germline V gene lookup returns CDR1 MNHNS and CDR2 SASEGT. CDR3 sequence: CASSEAPGQSYEQYV. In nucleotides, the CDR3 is TGTGCCAGCAGTGAAGCCCCCGGACAGTCCTACGAGCAGTACGTC.

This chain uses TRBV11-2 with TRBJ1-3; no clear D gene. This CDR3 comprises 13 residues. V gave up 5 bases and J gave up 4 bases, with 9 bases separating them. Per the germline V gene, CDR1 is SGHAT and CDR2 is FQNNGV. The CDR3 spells CASSRYLGNTIYF. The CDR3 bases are TGTGCCAGCAGCCGGTACCTGGGAAACACCATATATTTT.

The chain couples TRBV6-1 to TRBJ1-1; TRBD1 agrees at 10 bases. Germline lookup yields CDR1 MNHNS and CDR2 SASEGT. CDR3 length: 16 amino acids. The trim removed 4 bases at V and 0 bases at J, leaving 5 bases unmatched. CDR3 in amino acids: CASSVGTGALNTEAFF. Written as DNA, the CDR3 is TGTGCCAGCAGTGTTGGGACAGGGGCTTTGAACACTGAAGCTTTCTTT.

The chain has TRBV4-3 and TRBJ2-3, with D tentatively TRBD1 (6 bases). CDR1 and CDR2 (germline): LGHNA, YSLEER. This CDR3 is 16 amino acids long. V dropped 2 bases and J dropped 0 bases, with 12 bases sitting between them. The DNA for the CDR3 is TGCGCCAGCAGCCAAAGGAGTACAGGGAGCACAGATACGCAGTATTTT. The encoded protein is CASSQRSTGSTDTQYF.

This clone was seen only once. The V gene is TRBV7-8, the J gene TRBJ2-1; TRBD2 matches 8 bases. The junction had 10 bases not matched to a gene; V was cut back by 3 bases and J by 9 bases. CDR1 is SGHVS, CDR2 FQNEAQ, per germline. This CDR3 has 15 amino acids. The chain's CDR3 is CASSFGPGTSGEQFF. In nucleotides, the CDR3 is TGTGCCAGCAGCTTCGGACCTGGGACTAGTGGTGAGCAGTTCTTC.

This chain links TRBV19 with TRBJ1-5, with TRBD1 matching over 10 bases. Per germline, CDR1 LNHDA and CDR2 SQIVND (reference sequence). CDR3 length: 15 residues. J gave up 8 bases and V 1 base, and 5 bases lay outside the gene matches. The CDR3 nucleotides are TGTGCCAGTAGTATAGTGGGACAGGGGCGGGAGCCCCAGCATTTT. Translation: CASSIVGQGREPQHF. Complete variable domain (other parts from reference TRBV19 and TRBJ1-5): DGGITQSPKYLFRKEGQNVTLSCEQNLNHDAMYWYRQDPGQGLRLIYYSQIVNDFQKGDIAEGYSVSREKKESFPLTVTSAQKNPTAFYLCASSIVGQGREPQHFGDGTRLSIL.

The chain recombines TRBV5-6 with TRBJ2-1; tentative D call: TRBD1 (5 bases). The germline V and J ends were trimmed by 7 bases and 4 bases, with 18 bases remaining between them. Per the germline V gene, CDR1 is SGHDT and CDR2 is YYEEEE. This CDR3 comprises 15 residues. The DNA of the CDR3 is TGTGCCAGCCGCAGGGATCCCCGGGCTTACAATGAGCAGTTCTTC. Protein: CASRRDPRAYNEQFF.